This T cell receptor (beta chain) was recovered during a study of T cell responses to AZD1222 COVID-19 vaccine. Overall study results and limits: White British donors predominated, females outnumbered males, and clonal diversity was possibly underestimated.

Clones were read by immunoSEQ multiplex PCR, and TCRdb kept only the in-frame ones, dropping some. The sample includes 70,000 to 80,000 clones, around 81% of them seen just once. Comments on this clone: Its antigen is unidentified.

This receptor was obtained from an adult who received the AZD1222 COVID-19 vaccine. The input for sequencing was peripheral blood, taken 28 days after the second AZD1222 dose.

In DNA form, the CDR3 reads TGTGCCAGCAGCCAGGGACTAGCGGGAGGTTACGAGCAGTACTTC. The encoded protein is CASSQGLAGGYEQYF. The rearrangement links TRBV14 to TRBJ2-7; 15 bases agree with TRBD2. Per the germline V gene, CDR1 is SGHDN and CDR2 is FVKESK. CDR3 size: 15 residues. V trimming: 3 bases; J trimming: 4 bases; junction bases outside the gene matches: 1.